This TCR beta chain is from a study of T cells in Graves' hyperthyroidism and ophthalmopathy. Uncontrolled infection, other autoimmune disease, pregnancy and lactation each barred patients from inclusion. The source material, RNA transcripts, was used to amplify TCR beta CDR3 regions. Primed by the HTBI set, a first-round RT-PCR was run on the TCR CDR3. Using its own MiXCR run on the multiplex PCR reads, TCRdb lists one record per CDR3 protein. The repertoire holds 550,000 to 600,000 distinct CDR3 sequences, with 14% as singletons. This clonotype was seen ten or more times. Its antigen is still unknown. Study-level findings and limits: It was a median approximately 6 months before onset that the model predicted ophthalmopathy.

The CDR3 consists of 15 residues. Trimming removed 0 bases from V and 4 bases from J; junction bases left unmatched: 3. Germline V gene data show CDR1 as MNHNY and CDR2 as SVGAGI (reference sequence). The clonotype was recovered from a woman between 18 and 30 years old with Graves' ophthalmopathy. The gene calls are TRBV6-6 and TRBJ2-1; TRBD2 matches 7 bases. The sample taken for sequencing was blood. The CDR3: CASSYSTGGYNEQFF. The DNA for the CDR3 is TGTGCCAGCAGTTACTCGACGGGGGGTTACAATGAGCAGTTCTTC.